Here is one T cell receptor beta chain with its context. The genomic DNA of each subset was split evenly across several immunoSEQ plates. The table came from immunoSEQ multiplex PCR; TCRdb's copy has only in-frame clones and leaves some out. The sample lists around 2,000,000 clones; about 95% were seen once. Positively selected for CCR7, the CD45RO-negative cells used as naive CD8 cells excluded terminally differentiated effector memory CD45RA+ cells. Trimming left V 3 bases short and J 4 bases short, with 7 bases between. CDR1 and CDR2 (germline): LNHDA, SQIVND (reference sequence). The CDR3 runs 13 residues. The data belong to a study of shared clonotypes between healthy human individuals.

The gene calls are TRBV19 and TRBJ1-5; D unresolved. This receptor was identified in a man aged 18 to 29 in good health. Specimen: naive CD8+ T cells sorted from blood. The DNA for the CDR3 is TGTGCCAGTAGTATGGGTATAAATCAGCCCCAGCATTTT. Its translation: CASSMGINQPQHF. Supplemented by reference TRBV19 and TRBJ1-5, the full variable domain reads DGGITQSPKYLFRKEGQNVTLSCEQNLNHDAMYWYRQDPGQGLRLIYYSQIVNDFQKGDIAEGYSVSREKKESFPLTVTSAQKNPTAFYLCASSMGINQPQHFGDGTRLSIL.